These 18 T cell receptor beta chains share one sample of origin, sequenced in a study of blood T cells in healthy people across ages. Primers used in a second PCR of roughly 6 to 11 cycles were a sample-barcoded 5' primer and a J-beta primer mix. MiXCR, run by TCRdb on the 5' RACE reads, gives a single entry per CDR3 protein. The sample includes about 640,000 distinct CDR3 sequences, about 28% of them seen just once. The sample was blood. These receptors were taken from a woman of 80 years or more in good health.

The gene calls are TRBV29-1 and TRBJ1-1, with no clear D. Germline-derived CDR1 and CDR2 are SQVTM and ANQGSEA. V lost 4 bases and J lost 2, with 5 bases in between. The CDR3 contains 11 residues. DNA of the CDR3: TGCAGCGTTGTAACAAACACTGAAGCTTTCTTT. It codes for CSVVTNTEAFF.

This clonotype appeared many times. The rearrangement joins TRBV7-2 to TRBJ1-2; perhaps TRBD1 as D (6 bases). The germline V and J ends were trimmed by 1 base and 5 bases, with 11 bases remaining between them. The CDR3 extends over 14 amino acids. CDR1 SGHTA and CDR2 FQGNSA come from the germline V gene. Here the CDR3 reads CASSLGPRGYGYTF. For the CDR3, the DNA is TGTGCCAGCAGCTTAGGGCCGAGGGGGTATGGCTACACCTTC. The full variable domain, rest sourced from reference TRBV7-2 and TRBJ1-2, is GAGVSQSPSNKVTEKGKDVELRCDPISGHTALYWYRQSLGQGLEFLIYFQGNSAPDKSGLPSDRFSAERTGGSVSTLTIQRTQQEDSAVYLCASSLGPRGYGYTFGSGTRLTVV.

This clonotype was seen a few times. The chain joins TRBV19 to TRBJ2-1; 11 nucleotides align to TRBD2. The CDR3 consists of 15 residues. Trimming at V came to 7 bases and at J to 4 bases, leaving 6 bases not matched to a gene. Germline V gene sequence: CDR1 LNHDA, CDR2 SQIVND (reference sequence). The CDR3 loop reads CASKGGLAAYNEQFF. The DNA of the CDR3 is TGTGCCAGTAAGGGGGGACTAGCGGCATACAATGAGCAGTTCTTC.

This clonotype was seen a few times. The chain links TRBV7-2 to TRBJ2-2; a possible D gene is TRBD2 (6 bases). Per germline, CDR1 SGHTA and CDR2 FQGNSA. There are 17 residues in the CDR3. V was pared by 5 bases and J by 4 bases, with 20 bases between. CDR3 DNA: TGTGCCAGCAGCCCGGGACTCACCCTAAGGGGCACCGGGGAGCTGTTTTTT. Residues: CASSPGLTLRGTGELFF.

V gene TRBV20-1 combines with J gene TRBJ2-3, with 11 bases that match TRBD2. V dropped 6 bases and J dropped 1; count of bases not matched to a gene: 6. The CDR3 has 15 amino acids. Germline lookup yields CDR1 DFQATT and CDR2 SNEGSKA (reference sequence). As DNA, the CDR3 is TGCAGTGCCGTCGGACTAGCGGGTCGCACAGATACGCAGTATTTT. Protein: CSAVGLAGRTDTQYF.

Remarks on this clonotype: A read error may explain this, as a much larger clone is one base away. Because it lacks the conserved phenylalanine or tryptophan at the end, this CDR3 is likely a read error. The rearrangement links TRBV7-2 to TRBJ1-1; 9 bases align to TRBD1. From germline, CDR1 is SGHTA and CDR2 FQGNSA. The J segment lost 4 bases and the V segment lost 7 bases, leaving 10 bases of the junction unmatched. The CDR3 sequence is 15 residues long. This chain's CDR3 is CASKNGGQGGTEAFY. CDR3 nucleotide sequence: TGTGCCAGCAAAAACGGGGGACAGGGAGGCACTGAAGCTTTCTAT.

This chain links TRBV7-2 with TRBJ1-5; D is uncertain. Between the trimmed V and J ends, which lost 6 bases and 4 bases, there was a span of 16 bases. CDR3 length: 15 residues. The germline V gene has CDR1 SGHTA and CDR2 FQGNSA. CDR3 sequence reads: CASSHDGRENQPQHF. CDR3 nucleotide sequence: TGTGCCAGCAGTCACGACGGAAGGGAAAATCAGCCCCAGCATTTT.

This clonotype showed up many times. The chain has TRBV20-1 and TRBJ2-2; no clear D gene. V gave up 6 bases and J gave up 4 bases, with 18 bases separating them. The germline gives CDR1 DFQATT, CDR2 SNEGSKA (reference sequence). CDR3 length: 15 amino acids. CDR3 residues: CSAPGKGMRTGELFF. As DNA, the CDR3 is TGCAGTGCCCCAGGAAAGGGAATGCGCACCGGGGAGCTGTTTTTT.

This clonotype has just a few counts. The genes are TRBV20-1 and TRBJ2-5, with D possibly being TRBD1 (7 bases). Germline V lookup: CDR1 DFQATT, CDR2 SNEGSKA (reference sequence). Trimming cost V 6 bases and J 11 bases, with 19 bases left between them. This CDR3 has 12 residues. CDR3 nucleotides: TGCAGTGCCACGCGCGGGACAGATGAGCAGTACTTC. This encodes CSATRGTDEQYF.

This clonotype was counted between two and nine times. The gene calls are TRBV30 and TRBJ1-2, with D tentatively TRBD1 (6 bases). The CDR3 totals 11 residues. Germline V gene sequence: CDR1 GTSNPN, CDR2 SVGIG (reference sequence). Trimming pared 8 bases from V and 8 bases from J, leaving 15 bases between. CDR3: CARTGPEGYTF. Here the CDR3 DNA reads TGTGCCCGTACAGGGCCCGAGGGCTACACCTTC.

This chain connects TRBV7-3 to TRBJ2-1, with 11 bases that match TRBD2. TRBJ2-7 matches the DNA end more closely, so the J call is doubtful. This CDR3 contains 19 residues. Germline CDR1 and CDR2: SGHTA and FQGTGA. In DNA form, the CDR3 reads TGTGCCAGCAGCTTAGGGCTAGCGGGGGGCCACAGCTCCTACAATGAGCAGTACTTC. As protein: CASSLGLAGGHSSYNEQYF.

About this clonotype: This may come from a read error, since a much larger clone is one base off. The chain is built from TRBV10-3 and TRBJ2-3, with unresolved D. The CDR3 extends over 15 amino acids. Germline CDR1 ENHRY, CDR2 SYGVKD. DNA of the CDR3: TGTACCATCAGCGCCCCAGCGCCTGTCACAGATACGCAGTATTTT. This encodes CTISAPAPVTDTQYF.

In this sample, this clonotype turned up a few times. This could be a read error, since a much larger clone is one nucleotide away. The chain has TRBV28 and TRBJ2-7, with 8 bases identical to TRBD1. Per germline, CDR1 MDHEN and CDR2 SYDVKM. The length of the CDR3 is 14 residues. With 4 bases clipped from V and 2 bases from J, the junction kept 4 bases outside the gene matches. CDR3 bases: TGTGCCAGCAGTTGGGGACAGGTCGCCTACGAGCAGTACTTC. Its translation: CASSWGQVAYEQYF.

A few counts support this clonotype. The chain couples TRBV30 to TRBJ1-2, with D possibly matching TRBD1 (5 bases). There are 14 residues in the CDR3. The V end was cut by 3 bases, the J end by 0 bases, with 11 bases between. CDR1 and CDR2 (germline): GTSNPN, SVGIG (reference sequence). DNA of the CDR3: TGTGCCTGGAGATGGAAGGGGCCTAACTATGGCTACACCTTC. Translated, it gives CAWRWKGPNYGYTF.

The V call is TRBV24-1, the J call TRBJ2-3; D might be TRBD2 (6 bases). Trimming left V 3 bases short and J 6 bases short, with 18 bases between. The CDR3 covers 16 residues. CDR1 and CDR2 from the germline V gene are KGHDR and SFDVKD. The CDR3 DNA reads TGTGCCACCAGTGATGGAGGGTTGGGAGTTGCGGATACGCAGTATTTT. It yields the protein CATSDGGLGVADTQYF.

Remarks on this clonotype: It may be a read error: a sequence one base away is much more abundant. This chain links TRBV4-1 with TRBJ2-7; D is possibly TRBD2 (5 bases). The CDR3 runs 13 residues. The germline gives CDR1 MGHRA, CDR2 YSYEKL. The CDR3 region has the DNA TGCGCCAGCAGCCGAGTTCAGAGGGTCGAGCGGTACTTC. Translating gives CASSRVQRVERYF.

In this sample, this clonotype turned up many times. The genes are TRBV25-1 and TRBJ2-5, with a weak D call TRBD1 (5 bases). Germline V gene data show CDR1 as MGHDK and CDR2 as SYGVNS. Trimming shortened V by 4 bases and J by 5 bases, and 8 bases separated the two germline ends. CDR3 length equals 12 residues. CDR3 bases: TGTGCCAGCAGTGTGACAGTCGAGACCCAGTACTTC. This encodes CASSVTVETQYF.

The V gene is TRBV5-1, the J gene TRBJ2-5; no firm D call. The CDR3 extends over 14 amino acids. Trimming took off 0 bases at V and 3 bases at J, with 9 bases between the two ends. Per germline, CDR1 SGHRS and CDR2 YFSETQ. The CDR3 region has the DNA TGCGCCAGCAGCTTGGACAGCTTGGAAGAGACCCAGTACTTC. It codes for CASSLDSLEETQYF.